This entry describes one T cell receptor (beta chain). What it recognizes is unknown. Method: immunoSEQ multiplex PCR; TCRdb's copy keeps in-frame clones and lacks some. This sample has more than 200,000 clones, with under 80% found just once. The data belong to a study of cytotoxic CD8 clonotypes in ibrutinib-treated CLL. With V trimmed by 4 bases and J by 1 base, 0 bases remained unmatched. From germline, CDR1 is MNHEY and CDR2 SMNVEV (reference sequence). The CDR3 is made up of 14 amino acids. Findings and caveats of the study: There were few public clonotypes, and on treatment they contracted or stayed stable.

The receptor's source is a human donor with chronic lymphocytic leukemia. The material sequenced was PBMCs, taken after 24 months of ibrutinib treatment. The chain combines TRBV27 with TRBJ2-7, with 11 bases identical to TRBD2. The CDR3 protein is CASSWTSGSYEQYF. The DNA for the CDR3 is TGTGCCAGCAGTTGGACTAGCGGGTCCTACGAGCAGTACTTC.